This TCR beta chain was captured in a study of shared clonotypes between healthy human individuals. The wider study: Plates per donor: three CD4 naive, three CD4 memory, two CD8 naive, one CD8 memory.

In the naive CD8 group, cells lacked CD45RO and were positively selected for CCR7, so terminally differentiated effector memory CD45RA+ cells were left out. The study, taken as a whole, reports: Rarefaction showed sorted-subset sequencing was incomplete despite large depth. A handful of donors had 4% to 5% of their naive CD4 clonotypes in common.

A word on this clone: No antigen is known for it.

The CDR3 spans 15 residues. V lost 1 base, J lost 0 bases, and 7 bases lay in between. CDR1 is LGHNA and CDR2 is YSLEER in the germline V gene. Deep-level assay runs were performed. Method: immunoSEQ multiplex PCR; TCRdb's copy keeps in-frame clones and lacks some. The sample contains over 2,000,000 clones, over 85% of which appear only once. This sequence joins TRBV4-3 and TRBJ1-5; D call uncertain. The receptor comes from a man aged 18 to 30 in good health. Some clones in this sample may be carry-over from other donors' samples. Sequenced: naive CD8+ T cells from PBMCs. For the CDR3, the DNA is TGCGCCAGCAGCCAAGGTCACAATAGCAATCAGCCCCAGCATTTT. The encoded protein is CASSQGHNSNQPQHF.